The 2 T cell receptor beta chains below come from one sample, sequenced in a study of beta chain features in type 1 diabetes (dated by TCRdb to 2016 to 2019). The library was built by means of the immunoSEQ multiplex PCR assay. The entire amount of isolated RNA was reverse transcribed using the High Capacity cDNA Reverse Transcription Kit, so the sequenced TCRB transcripts were expressed ones. As stored in TCRdb, this immuneACCESS dataset retains in-frame rearrangements with V and J assigned. A fraction of the clones does not appear; measured against another copy, unresolved V genes explain less than half of the discrepancy, and the remainder lacks a known reason. The sample data list 140,000 to 150,000 clones, and roughly 48% of these were observed just once. The ten largest make up around 0.45% of the sample. The sequenced sample was Tregs from blood. The cell subset or site tag for this specimen amounts to: regulatory CD4+ T cells. Source of these receptors: a man between 18 and 35 years old in good health.

The J gene is TRBJ2-1, the V gene TRBV19; 8 positions agree with TRBD1. This CDR3 is built from 17 residues. With 1 base clipped from V and 11 bases from J, the junction kept 16 bases outside the gene matches. The germline gives CDR1 LNHDA, CDR2 SQIVND (reference sequence). The CDR3 here is CASSIAASAGGLAKQFF. The CDR3, as DNA: TGTGCCAGTAGTATAGCGGCTTCGGCAGGGGGCCTCGCCAAGCAGTTCTTC.

This chain joins TRBV27 and TRBJ2-2; TRBD2 matches at 8 bases. The V segment lost 5 bases and the J segment 7 bases; nucleotides outside the gene matches: 12. This CDR3 has 16 amino acids. Germline V gene data show CDR1 as MNHEY and CDR2 as SMNVEV (reference sequence). CDR3 loop: CASSLDPGGAFGELFF. DNA for the CDR3: TGTGCCAGCAGTCTCGACCCGGGAGGGGCCTTCGGGGAGCTGTTTTTT.